This paragraph covers one TCR beta chain sequence. Its target is unknown. The CDR3 loop spans 15 amino acids. Trimming took off 6 bases at V and 5 bases at J, with 19 bases between the two ends. These data are taken from a study of blood T cells in healthy people across ages. Study-wide findings and caveats: There was no known CMV status for donors, so expanded clonotype changes were possibly confounded. The study could not conclusively compare naive and antigen-experienced cells, given its unsorted PBMCs.

Primed by a sample-barcoded 5' primer and a J-beta primer mix, a second PCR proceeded for about 6 to 12 cycles. One entry per CDR3 protein results from TCRdb running MiXCR on the 5' RACE reads. The sample yields some 920,000 distinct CDR3 sequences, approximately 50% seen once. The V and J genes are TRBV12-3 or TRBV12-4 and TRBJ1-2, with a possible D match to TRBD1 (6 bases). The TCR comes from a woman aged 55-70 years in good health. The sequenced sample consisted of blood. CDR3 amino acids: CASRPSKRGMYGYTF. In DNA, the CDR3 is TGTGCCAGCAGGCCCAGTAAGAGGGGGATGTATGGCTACACCTTC.